This TCR beta chain stems from a study of shared clonotypes between healthy human individuals. The overall study: Donors, aged 18 to 49, were two women and a few men.

The CDR3 spans 11 residues. Germline V CDR1 and CDR2: MDHEN, SYDVKM. V shed 7 bases and J shed 9 bases, with 13 bases lying between them. The method was immunoSEQ multiplex PCR; TCRdb's version includes in-frame clones alone and lacks a portion of them. The table has about 2.3 million clones, 85% to 95% seen once. The chain is built from TRBV28 and TRBJ2-7; no clear D gene. Sequencing was carried out using naive CD4+ T cells from PBMCs. Subset defined: CD45RA+ positively selected. The origin of this receptor is a man aged 18 to 30 in good health. Some clones in this sample may be carry-over from other donors' samples. CDR3 nucleotide sequence: TGTGCCAGCAATTTGGTCTGCGGGCAGTACTTC. Amino acid sequence: CASNLVCGQYF.